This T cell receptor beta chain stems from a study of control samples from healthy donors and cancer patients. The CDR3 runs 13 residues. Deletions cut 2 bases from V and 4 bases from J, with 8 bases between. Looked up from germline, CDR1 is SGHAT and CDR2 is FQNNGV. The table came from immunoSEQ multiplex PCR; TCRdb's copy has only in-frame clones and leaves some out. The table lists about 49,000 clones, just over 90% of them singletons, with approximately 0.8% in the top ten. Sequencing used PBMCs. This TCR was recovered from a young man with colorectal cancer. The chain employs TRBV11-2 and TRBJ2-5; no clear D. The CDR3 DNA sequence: TGTGCCAGCAGCTTATACCCAGGAGAGACCCAGTACTTC. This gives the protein CASSLYPGETQYF.